These T cell receptor beta chains were read from a single sample in a study of T cell changes during pregnancy in multiple sclerosis. Libraries were prepared by immunoSEQ multiplex PCR; TCRdb keeps only in-frame clonotypes and omits some of them. The sample consists of tens of thousands of clones, more than 85% of them appearing once. This specimen consisted of CD4+ T cells from peripheral blood mononuclear cells, obtained in the third trimester of pregnancy. The origin of the receptors is a female donor with multiple sclerosis, enrolled in a pregnancy study. The CDR3 runs from the conserved cysteine through the conserved F or W. The order of the fields is V gene, J gene, CDR3 protein.

>TRBV25-1|TRBJ1-2
CASSSRVGYYGYTF
>TRBV5-1|TRBJ1-3
CASSGGTGGNTIYF
>TRBV9|TRBJ1-3
CASSVEEFSGNTIYF
>TRBV15|TRBJ1-4
CATSRVGGTNEKLFF
>TRBV5-1|TRBJ1-4
CASRTGTGSEKLFF
>TRBV5-1|TRBJ2-5
CASSRGTGGRETQYF
>TRBV6-1|TRBJ2-2
CASGTGNTGELFF
>TRBV4-1|TRBJ1-6
CASSQDRRVHF
>TRBV11-2|TRBJ2-1
CASSLGLAGRDEQFF
>TRBV25-1|TRBJ2-5
CASSERGTGVRETQYF
>TRBV7-2|TRBJ1-2
CASTRNYGYTF